The 2 T cell receptor beta chains reported below all come from one sample, sequenced in a study of cytomegalovirus exposure and HLA in healthy donors. Amplification used 60 Vbeta primers and 13 Jbeta primers. Assay: immunoSEQ multiplex PCR; the TCRdb copy retains only in-frame clones and omits some. The profile shows hundreds of thousands of clones, roughly 81% of them singletons. The specimen was PBMCs. The receptors shown here come from a girl aged 2-10 years in good health and CMV-seronegative.

This chain uses TRBV19 with TRBJ1-6, with D tentatively TRBD1 (5 bases). Germline CDR1 and CDR2: LNHDA and SQIVND (reference sequence). The V end lost 1 base, the J end lost 9 bases, and 13 bases lay between the germline ends. CDR3 length: 15 amino acids. DNA of the CDR3: TGTGCCAGTAGTATAGGCGCCAGGGCGCGTTCACCCCTCCACTTT. It specifies CASSIGARARSPLHF.

This chain connects TRBV11-3 to TRBJ2-7; 7 bases are shared with TRBD2. Germline V gene sequence: CDR1 SGHNT, CDR2 YENEEA. The CDR3 consists of 14 residues. The J segment lost 3 bases and the V segment lost 5 bases, leaving 7 bases of the junction unmatched. CDR3 region: CASSPSGAGYEQYF. The CDR3 region has the DNA TGTGCCAGCAGCCCCAGCGGGGCTGGCTACGAGCAGTACTTC.